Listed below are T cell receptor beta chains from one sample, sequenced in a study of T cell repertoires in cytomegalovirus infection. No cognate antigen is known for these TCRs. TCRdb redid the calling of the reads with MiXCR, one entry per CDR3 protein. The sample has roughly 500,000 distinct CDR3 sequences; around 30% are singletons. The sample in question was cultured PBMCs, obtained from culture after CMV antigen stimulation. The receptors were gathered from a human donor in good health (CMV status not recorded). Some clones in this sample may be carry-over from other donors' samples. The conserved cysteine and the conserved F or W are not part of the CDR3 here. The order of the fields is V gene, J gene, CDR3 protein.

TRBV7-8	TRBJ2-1	ASSHESVEMRSYNEQF
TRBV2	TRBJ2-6	ASSKIRASGANVLT
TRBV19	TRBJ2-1	ASSTFSGKNNEQF
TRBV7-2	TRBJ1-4	ASSFRQPYEKLF
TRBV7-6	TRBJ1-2	ASSLPGLGGYT
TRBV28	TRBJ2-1	ETSGVNEQF
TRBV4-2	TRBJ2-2	ASSQGEAGPVGTGELF
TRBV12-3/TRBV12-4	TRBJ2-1	ASSAFRGEQF
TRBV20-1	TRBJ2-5	SVSFGAASGPETQY
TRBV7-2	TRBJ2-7	ASSPTSGRAYEQY
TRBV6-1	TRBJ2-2	ASKRQANTGELF
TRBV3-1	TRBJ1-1	ASSQDPLEAF
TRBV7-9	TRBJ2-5	ASSFLPTKETQY
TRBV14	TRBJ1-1	ASSRFQGNTEAF
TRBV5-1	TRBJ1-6	ASSTSTDYNSPLH
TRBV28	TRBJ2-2	ASRVGLAGGRTGELF
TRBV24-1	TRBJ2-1	ATSDPGTSIGEQF
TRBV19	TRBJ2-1	DKWCPTSGNYNEQF
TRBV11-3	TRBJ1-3	ASSRYRGNTIY
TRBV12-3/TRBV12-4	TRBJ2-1	ASSTGGGRAYNEQF
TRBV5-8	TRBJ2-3	ASSSRDRGRRDTQY
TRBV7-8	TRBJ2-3	ASSSRPEGAHTDTQY
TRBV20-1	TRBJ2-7	SAPLSSYEQY
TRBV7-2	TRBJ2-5	ASSLGSAAPQTQY
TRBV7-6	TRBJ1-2	ASSQAPAANYGYT
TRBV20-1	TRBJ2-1	SAKLGTSPFDEQF
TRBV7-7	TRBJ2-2	ASRSGPGTGELF
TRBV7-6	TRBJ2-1	ASSLLALPYNEQF
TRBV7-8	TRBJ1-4	ASSITGGWNEKLF
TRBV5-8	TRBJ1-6	ASSLRRLISNSPLH
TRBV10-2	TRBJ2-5	ASSESSGTGETQY
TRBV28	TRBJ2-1	ASSLVFGSSLEQF
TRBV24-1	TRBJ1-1	ATSNRGTEAF
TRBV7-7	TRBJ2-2	ASSSGTSASGTGELF
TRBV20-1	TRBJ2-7	SASPGAYEQY
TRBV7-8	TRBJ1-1	ASSPGTVVNTEAF
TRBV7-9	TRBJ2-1	ASSLGTDKFNEQF
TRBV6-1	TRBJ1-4	ASETIGEKLF
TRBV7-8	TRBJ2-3	ASSPGGGADTQY
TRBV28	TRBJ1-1	ASSSGTAMNTEAF
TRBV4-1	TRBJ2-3	ASSQLRQRSHDTQY
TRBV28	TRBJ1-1	ASRVTGGGTTPEAF
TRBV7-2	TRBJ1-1	ASCGIRIMNTEAF
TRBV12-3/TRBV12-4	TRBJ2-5	ASSPGLEEETQY
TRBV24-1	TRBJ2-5	ATSDQHTQETQY
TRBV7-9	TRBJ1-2	ASSPFKDYYYGYT
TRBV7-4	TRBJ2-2	ASSLLWRARDTGELF
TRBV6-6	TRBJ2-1	ASPGLRDEQF
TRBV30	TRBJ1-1	AWSPLLEAF
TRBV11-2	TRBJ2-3	ASSLDRSGRFRWTDTQY
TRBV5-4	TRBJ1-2	ASSPAGDTQSYGYT
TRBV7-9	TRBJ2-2	ASSLPLAGANTGELF